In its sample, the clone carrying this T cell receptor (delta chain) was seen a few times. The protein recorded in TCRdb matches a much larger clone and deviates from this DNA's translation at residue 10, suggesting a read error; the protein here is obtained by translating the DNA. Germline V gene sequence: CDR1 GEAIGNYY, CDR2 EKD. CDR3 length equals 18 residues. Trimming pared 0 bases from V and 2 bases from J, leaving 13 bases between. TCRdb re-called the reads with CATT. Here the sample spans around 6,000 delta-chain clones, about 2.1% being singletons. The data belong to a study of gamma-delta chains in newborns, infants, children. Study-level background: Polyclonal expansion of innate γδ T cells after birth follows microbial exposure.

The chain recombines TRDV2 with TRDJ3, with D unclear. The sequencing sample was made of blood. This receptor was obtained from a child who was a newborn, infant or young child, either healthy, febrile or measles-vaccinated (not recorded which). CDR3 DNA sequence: TGTGCCTGTGACACCGGTACTTACCTCCCCTGGGACACCCGACAGATGTTTTTC. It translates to CACDTGTYLPWDTRQMFF.